The clone carrying this T cell receptor beta chain was seen more than once but under ten times. With 4 bases clipped from V and 4 bases from J, the junction kept 10 bases outside the gene matches. Germline V lookup: CDR1 DFQATT, CDR2 SNEGSKA (reference sequence). The CDR3 loop spans 14 amino acids. The data derive from a study of early T cells in non-severe SARS-CoV-2 infection. Background on the study: Chains were unpaired, as sequencing was done on bulk RNA from unsorted whole blood.

The TCR library protocol was used to attach unique molecular identifiers. These identifiers were attached to individual cDNA molecules. TCRdb re-derived calls from the 5' RACE reads in MiXCR, one entry per CDR3 protein. The table has about 110,000 distinct CDR3 sequences, about 12% seen once. The sequenced sample consisted of whole blood. This rearrangement joins TRBV20-1 to TRBJ2-7, with 7 positions matching TRBD1. The receptor was isolated from an adult who was a healthcare worker with PCR-confirmed SARS-CoV-2 infection or an uninfected control (not recorded which). The CDR3 nucleotides read TGCAGTGCTATGGGGACAGTGGTTGCGTACGAGCAGTACTTC. This codes for CSAMGTVVAYEQYF.